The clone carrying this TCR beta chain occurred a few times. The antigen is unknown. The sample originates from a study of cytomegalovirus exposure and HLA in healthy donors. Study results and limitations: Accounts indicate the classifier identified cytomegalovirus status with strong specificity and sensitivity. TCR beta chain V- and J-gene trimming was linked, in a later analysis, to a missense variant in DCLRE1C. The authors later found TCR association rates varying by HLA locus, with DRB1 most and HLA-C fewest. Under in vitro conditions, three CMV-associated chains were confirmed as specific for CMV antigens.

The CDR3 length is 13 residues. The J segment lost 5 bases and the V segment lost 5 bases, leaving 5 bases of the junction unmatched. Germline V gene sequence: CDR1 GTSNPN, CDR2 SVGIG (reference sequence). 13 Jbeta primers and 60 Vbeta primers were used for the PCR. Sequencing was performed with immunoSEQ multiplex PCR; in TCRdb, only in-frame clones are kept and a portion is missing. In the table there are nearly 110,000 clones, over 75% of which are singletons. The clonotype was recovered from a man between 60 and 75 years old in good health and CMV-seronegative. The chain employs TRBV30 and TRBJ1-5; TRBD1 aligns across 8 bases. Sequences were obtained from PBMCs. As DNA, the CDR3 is TGTGCCTGGGACAGGGGCGCCGATCAGCCCCAGCATTTT. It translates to CAWDRGADQPQHF. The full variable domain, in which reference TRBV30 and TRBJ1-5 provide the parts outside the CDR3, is SQTIHQWPATLVQPVGSPLSLECTVEGTSNPNLYWYRQAAGRGLQLLFYSVGIGQISSEVPQNLSASRPQDRQFILSSKKLLLSDSGFYLCAWDRGADQPQHFGDGTRLSIL.